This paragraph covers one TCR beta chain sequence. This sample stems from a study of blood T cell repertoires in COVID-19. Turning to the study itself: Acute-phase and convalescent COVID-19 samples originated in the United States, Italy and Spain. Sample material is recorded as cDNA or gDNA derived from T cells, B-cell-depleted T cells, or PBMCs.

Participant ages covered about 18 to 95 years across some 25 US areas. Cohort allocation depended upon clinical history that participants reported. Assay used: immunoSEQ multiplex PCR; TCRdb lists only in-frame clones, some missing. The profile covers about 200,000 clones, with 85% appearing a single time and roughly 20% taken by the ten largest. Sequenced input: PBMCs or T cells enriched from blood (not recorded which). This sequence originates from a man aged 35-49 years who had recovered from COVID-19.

The CDR3 here is CASTGASGSNADTQYF. In DNA form, the CDR3 reads TGTGCCAGCACAGGGGCTAGCGGGAGTAACGCAGATACGCAGTATTTT. V gene TRBV2 combines with J gene TRBJ2-3; TRBD2 aligns across 10 bases. The V and J ends lost 7 bases and 4 bases, in that order; junction bases with no gene match: 11. The V gene's germline CDR1 is SNHLY and CDR2 FYNNEI. The CDR3 has 16 residues.